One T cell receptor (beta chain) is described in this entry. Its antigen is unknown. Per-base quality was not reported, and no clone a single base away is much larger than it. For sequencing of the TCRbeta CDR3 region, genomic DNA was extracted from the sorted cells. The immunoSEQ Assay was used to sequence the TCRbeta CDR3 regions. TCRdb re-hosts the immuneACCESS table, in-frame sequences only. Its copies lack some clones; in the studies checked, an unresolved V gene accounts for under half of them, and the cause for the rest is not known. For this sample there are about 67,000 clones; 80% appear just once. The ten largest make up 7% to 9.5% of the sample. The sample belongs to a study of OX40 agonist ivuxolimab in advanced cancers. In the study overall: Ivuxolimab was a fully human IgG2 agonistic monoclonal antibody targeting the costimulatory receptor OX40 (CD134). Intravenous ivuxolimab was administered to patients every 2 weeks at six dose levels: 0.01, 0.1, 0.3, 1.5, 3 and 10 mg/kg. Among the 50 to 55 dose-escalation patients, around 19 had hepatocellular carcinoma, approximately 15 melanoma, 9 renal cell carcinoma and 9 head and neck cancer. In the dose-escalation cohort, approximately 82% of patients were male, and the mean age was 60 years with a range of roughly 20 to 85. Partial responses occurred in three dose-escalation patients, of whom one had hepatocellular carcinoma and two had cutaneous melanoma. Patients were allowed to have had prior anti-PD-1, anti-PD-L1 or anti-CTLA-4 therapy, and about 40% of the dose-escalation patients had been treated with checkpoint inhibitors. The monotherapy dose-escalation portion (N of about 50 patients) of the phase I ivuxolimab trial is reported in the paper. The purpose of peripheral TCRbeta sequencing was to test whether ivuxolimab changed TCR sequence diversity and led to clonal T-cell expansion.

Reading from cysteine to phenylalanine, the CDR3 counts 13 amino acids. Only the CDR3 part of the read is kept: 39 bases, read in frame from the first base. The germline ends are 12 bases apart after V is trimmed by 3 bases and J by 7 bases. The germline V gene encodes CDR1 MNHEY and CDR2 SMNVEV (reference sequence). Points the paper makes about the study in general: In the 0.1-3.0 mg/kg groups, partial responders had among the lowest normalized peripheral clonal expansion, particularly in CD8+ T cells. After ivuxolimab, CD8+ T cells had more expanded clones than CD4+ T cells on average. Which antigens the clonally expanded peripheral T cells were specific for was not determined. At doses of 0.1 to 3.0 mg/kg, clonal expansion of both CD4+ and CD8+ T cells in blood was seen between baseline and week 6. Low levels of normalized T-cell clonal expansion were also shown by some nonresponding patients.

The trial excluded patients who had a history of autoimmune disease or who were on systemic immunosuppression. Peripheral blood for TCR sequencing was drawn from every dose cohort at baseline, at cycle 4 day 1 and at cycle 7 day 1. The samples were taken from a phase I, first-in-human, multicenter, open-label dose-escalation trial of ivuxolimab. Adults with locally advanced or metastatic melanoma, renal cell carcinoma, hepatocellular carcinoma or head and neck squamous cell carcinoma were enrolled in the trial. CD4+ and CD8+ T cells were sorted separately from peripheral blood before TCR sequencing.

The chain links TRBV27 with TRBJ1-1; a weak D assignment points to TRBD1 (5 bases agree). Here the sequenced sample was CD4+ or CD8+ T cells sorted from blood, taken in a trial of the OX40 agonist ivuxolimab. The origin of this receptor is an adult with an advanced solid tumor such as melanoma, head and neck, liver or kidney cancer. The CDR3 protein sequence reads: CASSFNRRSEAFF. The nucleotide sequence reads TGTGCCAGCAGTTTCAACAGGCGGAGTGAAGCTTTCTTT.